This record concerns one TCR beta chain sequence. The antigen it binds to is not known. No base-level quality is on record; no much larger clone is a single base apart. Collaborating institutions collected whole blood in K2EDTA tubes following their own protocols. Collaborator samples were shipped for TCRbeta analysis as frozen whole blood, isolated PBMCs, or DNA extracted from either sample type. TCRbeta CDR3 regions were amplified from genomic DNA by means of the immunoSEQ Assay, a bias-controlled multiplex PCR. As for the authors' bioinformatics: The number of nucleated cells in each sample was estimated from the amplification of reference gene primers within the assay. To quantify the absolute abundance of each unique TCRbeta CDR3 rearrangement, sequence reads were collapsed and filtered. For each sample, productive Simpson clonality was calculated by taking the square root of Simpson's diversity index across productive rearrangements. Here the immuneACCESS table is served through TCRdb, limited to in-frame sequences with V and J called. Missing clones are a known gap in these copies; in checked studies unresolved V genes cover under half, and the rest lacks a known reason. The D gene and trimming were derived from the DNA, and the V and J assignments and clone size from that table. A total of 30,000 to 45,000 clones appear in this sample, about 74% of them only once. Roughly 2% of the sample belongs to the ten largest clones.

This sample is part of a study of blood T cell repertoires in COVID-19 (dated by TCRdb to 2020 to 2021). Some background on the complete study: The collaborator samples originated in the United States, Italy and Spain and spanned the acute and convalescent phases of COVID-19. Samples were obtained from the ongoing ImmuneRACE study (first 160 participants) and from about 1,300 subjects provided by 6 global collaborators. Where available, HLA class I and class II types were obtained from metadata supplied by the sample provider rather than from assay-based typing. The prospective study material was composed of cDNA or gDNA derived from T cells, B-cell-depleted T cells, or PBMCs. The repertoires were made available in a free public database intended to serve as a resource for research on the immune response to SARS-CoV-2. Nearly every sample came with metadata listing a de-identified subject ID, COVID-19 status, age in years and sex. Subjects who had been exposed to COVID-19, were actively infected with it, or had recovered from it provided the deeply sampled blood TCRbeta repertoires that made up the dataset.

Here is what the overall study found, with its caveats: How much clinical and demographic metadata was included differed by source and by participant, and the metadata was provided uncurated.

At the junction V is shortened by 2 bases and J by 7 bases, with 9 bases in between. The germline V gene (reference sequence) sets CDR1 to MNHEY and CDR2 to SMNVEV. Measured from the cysteine to the phenylalanine, the CDR3 is 14 residues long. Only the CDR3 DNA stays, 42 bases, in frame from base 1. This clonotype originated in a man aged 55-75 years with active COVID-19. Sequencing input: peripheral blood. Rearrangement joined TRBV27 to TRBJ1-6; confidence is insufficient to name the D gene. The DNA is TGTGCCAGCAGTTTACGGGGTGGGAATTCACCCCTCCACTTT. This is translated as CASSLRGGNSPLHF.